Sequencing of this TCR beta chain was carried out in a study of blood T cells in healthy people across ages. A second PCR of 7 to 11 cycles used a sample-barcoded 5' primer and a J-beta primer mix. TCRdb recomputed calls from the 5' RACE reads with MiXCR, one row per CDR3 protein. Of roughly 1,500,000 distinct CDR3 sequences listed, roughly 30% are singletons. Germline V gene data show CDR1 as KGHDR and CDR2 as SFDVKD. CDR3 length: 18 amino acids. Trimming cost V 1 base and J 4 bases; bases outside gene matches: 12. Sequences were obtained from blood. J is TRBJ2-7 and V is TRBV24-1, with 10 bases lining up with TRBD2. This clonotype was sampled from a woman aged 25 to 45 in good health. CDR3 loop: CATSDFLAGATERYEQYF. CDR3 DNA sequence: TGTGCCACCAGTGATTTCCTAGCGGGGGCGACGGAGCGATACGAGCAGTACTTC.